Shown below are 21 T cell receptor beta chains from a single sample sequenced in a study of CD8 T cells in Susac syndrome. Reverse transcription of 0.5 to 1 ug RNA was performed with random hexamers. From the immunoSEQ multiplex PCR reads, TCRdb called clonotypes with MiXCR, one entry per CDR3 protein. The table includes roughly 130,000 distinct CDR3 sequences, 96% detected once. Sequenced material: CD4+ T cells from PBMCs. These receptors were taken from a human donor with Susac syndrome.

The chain employs TRBV7-3 and TRBJ2-1; no definite D call. V was shortened by 5 bases and J by 9 bases, with 17 bases between the two germline ends. There are 14 residues in the CDR3. Looked up from germline, CDR1 is SGHTA and CDR2 is FQGTGA. The CDR3 loop is CASSHTLDLSEQFF. CDR3 DNA: TGTGCCAGCAGCCACACCCTCGACCTCAGTGAGCAGTTCTTC.

The rearrangement joins TRBV14 to TRBJ2-3; TRBD2 matches 12 bases. V lost 4 bases and J lost 4; bases outside the gene matches: 6. CDR1 is SGHDN, CDR2 FVKESK, per germline. The length of the CDR3 is 16 residues. CDR3 residues: CASSRGLAGSADTQYF. The CDR3 DNA is TGTGCCAGCAGCCGTGGACTAGCGGGAAGCGCAGATACGCAGTATTTT. Combining the CDR3 with reference TRBV14 and TRBJ2-3 gives the whole variable domain EAGVTQFPSHSVIEKGQTVTLRCDPISGHDNLYWYRRVMGKEIKFLLHFVKESKQDESGMPNNRFLAERTGGTYSTLKVQPAELEDSGVYFCASSRGLAGSADTQYFGPGTRLTVL.

The chain uses TRBV18 and TRBJ2-3, with D unclear. This CDR3 region has 17 residues. Germline assignment: CDR1 KGHSH and CDR2 LQKENI. The V and J ends lost 5 bases and 1 base respectively, with 19 bases between them. This chain's CDR3 is CASSSGALLRGTDTQYF. The CDR3, as DNA: TGTGCCAGCTCATCCGGAGCTTTACTAAGGGGCACAGATACGCAGTATTTT.

The chain links TRBV13 to TRBJ2-1, with 7 positions matching TRBD2. The ends lost 5 bases at V and 10 bases at J; junction bases unmatched: 14. CDR1 and CDR2 (germline): PRHDT, FYEKMQ (reference sequence). CDR3 length equals 15 residues. This CDR3 reads CASSPRAGWGDEQFF. CDR3 in DNA: TGTGCCAGCAGCCCGAGAGCGGGGTGGGGGGACGAGCAGTTCTTC. Combining the CDR3 with reference TRBV13 and TRBJ2-1 gives the whole variable domain AAGVIQSPRHLIKEKRETATLKCYPIPRHDTVYWYQQGPGQDPQFLISFYEKMQSDKGSIPDRFSAQQFSDYHSELNMSSLELGDSALYFCASSPRAGWGDEQFFGPGTRLTVL.

The chain is built from TRBV20-1 and TRBJ2-5, with 12 bases lining up with TRBD1. J was trimmed by 5 bases and V by 8 bases; bases with no gene match: 12. Germline V gene lookup returns CDR1 DFQATT and CDR2 SNEGSKA (reference sequence). CDR3 length equals 15 residues. CDR3 nucleotide sequence: TGCAGTACGGAACGTGGGACAGGGGGCGCGGAGACCCAGTACTTC. Residues: CSTERGTGGAETQYF.

V usage is TRBV20-1 and J usage is TRBJ1-1; D is unresolved. Per the germline V gene, CDR1 is DFQATT and CDR2 is SNEGSKA (reference sequence). The CDR3 contains 14 residues. V shed 2 bases and J shed 0 bases, with 10 bases lying between them. In DNA, the CDR3 is TGCAGTGCTAGACTGGCAGGCATGAACACTGAAGCTTTCTTT. The encoded protein is CSARLAGMNTEAFF.

The DNA of the CDR3 is TGCAGCGTTGAAGGGACAAAGGATCGCTACACCTTC. Translated, it gives CSVEGTKDRYTF. The chain joins TRBV29-1 to TRBJ1-2; tentatively, D is TRBD1 (5 bases). V dropped 1 base and J dropped 9 bases, with 12 bases sitting between them. Germline V gene data show CDR1 as SQVTM and CDR2 as ANQGSEA. The CDR3 is made up of 12 amino acids.

As DNA, the CDR3 is TGTGCCAGCATACCGGGACAGGGGGCGACTGGGGCCAACGTCCTGACTTTC. It encodes CASIPGQGATGANVLTF. The V gene is TRBV6-2 or TRBV6-3, the J gene TRBJ2-6; TRBD1 agrees at 12 bases. The germline V gene encodes CDR1 MNHEY and CDR2 SVGEGT. With V trimmed by 7 bases and J by 2 bases, 6 bases remained unmatched. The CDR3 is 17 residues long.

V is TRBV20-1 and J is TRBJ2-7; 7 nucleotides line up with TRBD2. Germline assignment: CDR1 DFQATT and CDR2 SNEGSKA (reference sequence). The CDR3 sequence is 13 residues long. The V gene end was trimmed by 5 bases and the J gene end by 6 bases; junction bases not matched to a gene: 10. The CDR3 nucleotides read TGCAGTGCTTTTACGGGGCGGGAGCGCGAGCAGTACTTC. Amino acids: CSAFTGREREQYF.

The chain couples TRBV24-1 to TRBJ1-1, with D possibly being TRBD1 (5 bases). This CDR3 is built from 15 residues. The germline V gene encodes CDR1 KGHDR and CDR2 SFDVKD. V was trimmed by 3 bases and J by 2 bases, leaving 12 bases between them. The CDR3 spells CATSDEGLKNTEAFF. DNA for the CDR3: TGTGCCACCAGTGATGAGGGACTGAAAAACACTGAAGCTTTCTTT.

This chain joins TRBV27 and TRBJ1-4; D is possibly TRBD1 (6 bases). The CDR3 is 15 amino acids. V was trimmed by 6 bases and J by 5 bases, leaving 16 bases between them. Germline CDR1 and CDR2: MNHEY and SMNVEV (reference sequence). The CDR3 DNA sequence: TGTGCCAGCAGAATTAGTGGGGGGCGAAATGAAAAACTGTTTTTT. Its protein is CASRISGGRNEKLFF.

In its sample, this clonotype was seen once. The V gene is TRBV29-1, the J gene TRBJ2-2; D possibly corresponds to TRBD2 (5 bases). V dropped 4 bases and J dropped 1 base, with 7 bases sitting between them. Germline V gene lookup returns CDR1 SQVTM and CDR2 ANQGSEA. This CDR3 region has 13 residues. The CDR3 DNA reads TGCAGCGTTGCGAGCGGGAACACCGGGGAGCTGTTTTTT. As protein: CSVASGNTGELFF.

V usage is TRBV12-3 or TRBV12-4 and J usage is TRBJ2-1, with D possibly called TRBD1 or TRBD2 (5 bases each). There are 11 residues in the CDR3. Trimming shortened V by 5 bases and J by 12 bases, and 11 bases separated the two germline ends. This CDR3 reads CASSLRDPQFF. In DNA form, the CDR3 reads TGTGCCAGCAGTCTCCGGGACCCGCAGTTCTTC.

The chain is built from TRBV5-6 and TRBJ2-7; TRBD1 agrees at 8 bases. The CDR3 loop spans 14 amino acids. V lost 3 bases and J lost 7; bases outside the gene matches: 9. Germline CDR1 and CDR2: SGHDT and YYEEEE. CDR3 nucleotides: TGTGCCAGCAGCTCCAGACAGGGGTTGGAGGAGCAGTACTTC. It is translated as CASSSRQGLEEQYF.

The CDR3 DNA is TGTGCCAGCAGTTTGACCCCCTTCAGGGAGACCCAGTACTTC. This sequence encodes CASSLTPFRETQYF. This rearrangement joins TRBV28 to TRBJ2-5; no definite D call. Trimming shortened V by 3 bases and J by 5 bases, and 13 bases separated the two germline ends. CDR3 length: 14 amino acids. In germline, CDR1 is MDHEN, CDR2 SYDVKM.

V usage is TRBV5-8 and J usage is TRBJ2-5, with 10 bases aligning to TRBD2. The CDR3 sequence is 16 residues long. Germline CDR1 SGHTS, CDR2 YDEGEE. V lost 0 bases, J lost 3 bases, and 5 bases stayed unmatched. The CDR3 loop reads CASSLGRLAGEETQYF. The CDR3, as DNA: TGTGCCAGCAGCTTGGGGAGGCTAGCGGGAGAAGAGACCCAGTACTTC.

The V gene is TRBV20-1, the J gene TRBJ1-1; a weak D match, TRBD1 (6 bases). The V gene lost 0 bases and the J gene lost 1 base, with 12 bases spanning the gap. CDR3 size: 15 residues. Germline CDR1 is DFQATT and CDR2 is SNEGSKA (reference sequence). The CDR3 coding sequence is TGCAGTGCTAGAGATAGGCACAGGGCGAACACTGAAGCTTTCTTT. Protein product: CSARDRHRANTEAFF.

The chain recombines TRBV7-9 with TRBJ1-2; possibly TRBD1 for D (5 bases). V lost 5 bases and J 4 bases, leaving 8 bases between the germline ends. Germline V lookup: CDR1 SEHNR, CDR2 FQNEAQ (reference sequence). The CDR3 contains 12 residues. CDR3 sequence (DNA): TGTGCCAGCAGCGCGGACACCTATGGCTACACCTTC. This sequence encodes CASSADTYGYTF. Together with reference TRBV7-9 and TRBJ1-2, the CDR3 gives the full variable domain: DTGVSQNPRHKITKRGQNVTFRCDPISEHNRLYWYRQTLGQGPEFLTYFQNEAQLEKSRLLSDRFSAERPKGSFSTLEIQRTEQGDSAMYLCASSADTYGYTFGSGTRLTVV.

The gene calls are TRBV2 and TRBJ2-1; D is undetermined. The germline CDR1 and CDR2 sequences are SNHLY and FYNNEI. This CDR3 comprises 13 residues. V lost 11 bases, J lost 2 bases, and 13 bases lay in between. The CDR3 here is CASVFQPYNEQFF. The CDR3 nucleotides read TGTGCCTCTGTCTTTCAACCCTACAATGAGCAGTTCTTC.

The chain recombines TRBV7-2 with TRBJ2-7; D is undetermined. Trimming cost V 1 base and J 9 bases, with 10 bases left between them. Germline loops: CDR1 SGHTA, CDR2 FQGNSA. There are 12 residues in the CDR3. The CDR3: CASSLDGQVQYF. CDR3 DNA sequence: TGTGCCAGCAGCTTAGACGGGCAGGTGCAGTACTTC.

The chain recombines TRBV9 with TRBJ2-1; D is undetermined. The V end lost 2 bases, the J end lost 9 bases, and 9 bases lay between the germline ends. The V gene's germline CDR1 is SGDLS and CDR2 YYNGEE. This CDR3 contains 12 residues. The CDR3 DNA follows: TGTGCCAGCAGCGTCTTGGGCAGTGAGCAGTTCTTC. As protein: CASSVLGSEQFF.